This T cell receptor beta chain was recovered during a study of cytomegalovirus exposure and HLA in healthy donors. Points from the study as a whole: As was reported, the classifier diagnosed cytomegalovirus status with high specificity and sensitivity. Cytomegalovirus-associated TCR beta chains were listed, numbering roughly 150. A later analysis linked a missense DCLRE1C variant to TCR beta V- and J-gene trimming. Most TCR sequences showed up rarely, but some public TCRs showed up in many donors.

The CDR3 totals 15 residues. Germline loops: CDR1 SGHNT, CDR2 YYREEE (reference sequence). Germline trimming cut 3 bases from V and 3 bases from J; bases unmatched to any gene: 4. In the PCR, 60 Vbeta and 13 Jbeta primers were used. Sequenced by immunoSEQ multiplex PCR; TCRdb stores in-frame clones only, minus some. Found here are around 130,000 clones, around 72% of them singletons; the top ten hold about 1.5%. Turning to this clone: Its target is unknown. This sample also contains other DNA sequences that code for the same CDR3.

The chain joins TRBV5-4 to TRBJ1-1; 11 bases line up with TRBD1. The sequenced sample consisted of PBMCs. The receptor was derived from a woman between 18 and 30 years old in good health and CMV-seronegative. CDR3 DNA sequence: TGTGCCAGCAGCTCTGGGGACAGGGGGTACACTGAAGCTTTCTTT. Protein sequence: CASSSGDRGYTEAFF.